One sample yielded the 18 T cell receptor beta chains listed below, sequenced in a study of beta chain features in type 1 diabetes. Overall study results and limits: For Type 1 diabetes patients, all four CD4+ subsets carried TCRB CDR3s that were moderately but significantly shorter.

Their recognized antigens are unknown. Expressed TCRB transcripts were sequenced, since all the RNA that had been isolated was reverse transcribed. Libraries were prepared by immunoSEQ multiplex PCR; TCRdb keeps only in-frame clonotypes and omits some of them. The repertoire has approximately 730,000 clones, roughly an eighth of them found once; the top ten carry about 0.02%. The source material was naive CD4+ T cells from blood. Receptors were obtained from a man aged 18-30 years with type 1 diabetes.

The V gene is TRBV5-8, the J gene TRBJ1-1; D is ambiguous. The germline gives CDR1 SGHTS, CDR2 YDEGEE. The CDR3 spans 15 residues. V dropped 0 bases and J dropped 0 bases, with 9 bases sitting between them. In DNA form, the CDR3 reads TGTGCCAGCAGCTTGGCCGCCCGTGTGAACACTGAAGCTTTCTTT. Encoded protein: CASSLAARVNTEAFF.

This clone showed up just a few times. The rearrangement uses TRBV7-9 and TRBJ2-3; maybe TRBD2 (5 bases). CDR1 and CDR2 from the germline V gene are SEHNR and FQNEAQ (reference sequence). The CDR3 sequence is 15 residues long. V was clipped by 3 bases and J by 5 bases, with 15 bases between them. In DNA form, the CDR3 reads TGTGCCAGCAGCTTTGAGGACTCGTTTAGAGATACGCAGTATTTT. Translated: CASSFEDSFRDTQYF.

The chain couples TRBV10-3 to TRBJ1-6; maybe TRBD1 (5 bases). CDR3 length: 14 amino acids. The V gene lost 7 bases and the J gene lost 8 bases, with 15 bases spanning the gap. The germline V gene encodes CDR1 ENHRY and CDR2 SYGVKD. The CDR3 DNA follows: TGTGCCATCACCCCGGGACTAAGGGATTCACCCCTCCACTTT. Residues: CAITPGLRDSPLHF.

This clone was seen a handful of times. The chain links TRBV5-1 to TRBJ2-3; 9 bases match TRBD2. The germline gives CDR1 SGHRS, CDR2 YFSETQ. CDR3 length: 16 residues. The V gene end was trimmed by 3 bases and the J gene end by 0 bases; junction bases not matched to a gene: 5. The CDR3 sequence is CASSSSGVPSTDTQYF. The CDR3 DNA reads as TGCGCCAGCAGCTCTAGCGGGGTGCCTAGCACAGATACGCAGTATTTT.

This clone was observed a few times. The chain joins TRBV30 to TRBJ2-1; D may be TRBD2 (5 bases). The V gene lost 8 bases and the J gene lost 0 bases, with 11 bases spanning the gap. Germline loops: CDR1 GTSNPN, CDR2 SVGIG (reference sequence). The CDR3 has 13 residues. The chain's CDR3 is CAGAVNSYNEQFF. CDR3 DNA sequence: TGTGCCGGAGCGGTAAACTCCTACAATGAGCAGTTCTTC.

CDR3 region: CASSPPGWGDATEAFF. For the CDR3, the DNA is TGTGCCAGCAGCCCTCCCGGATGGGGGGATGCGACTGAAGCTTTCTTT. The rearrangement uses TRBV14 and TRBJ1-1, with D possibly being TRBD1 (5 bases). This CDR3 contains 16 residues. With 4 bases removed from V and 5 bases from J, the gap between germline ends came to 20 bases. Germline CDR1 and CDR2: SGHDN and FVKESK.

This clone was observed a few times. The chain has TRBV2 and TRBJ1-2, with D unresolved. V gave up 6 bases and J gave up 0 bases, with 11 bases separating them. From germline, CDR1 is SNHLY and CDR2 FYNNEI. The CDR3 covers 14 residues. The CDR3, as DNA: TGTGCCAGCAGCCGGCGGGTGGCTAACTATGGCTACACCTTC. Protein: CASSRRVANYGYTF.

In this sample, this clone turned up many times. This chain joins TRBV23-1 and TRBJ1-4; D gene uncertain. TRBV23-1 is an open reading frame whose function is uncertain. With 2 bases removed from V and 7 bases from J, the gap between germline ends came to 8 bases. The CDR3 loop spans 13 amino acids. The CDR3 is CASSQGFPEKLFF. The DNA of the CDR3 is TGCGCCAGCAGTCAAGGGTTCCCTGAAAAACTGTTTTTT.

This clone has only a few counts. The rearrangement uses TRBV5-1 and TRBJ1-1; 11 positions agree with TRBD1. The CDR3 consists of 16 residues. J was trimmed by 6 bases and V by 2 bases; bases with no gene match: 9. Germline loops: CDR1 SGHRS, CDR2 YFSETQ. The CDR3 nucleotides are TGCGCCAGCAGCTTCAGGACAGGGGGCGATTTGGCTGAAGCTTTCTTT. Translation: CASSFRTGGDLAEAFF.

This rearrangement joins TRBV19 to TRBJ2-7; maybe TRBD1 (6 bases). This CDR3 is built from 13 residues. Germline lookup yields CDR1 LNHDA and CDR2 SQIVND (reference sequence). With 5 bases removed from V and 3 bases from J, the gap between germline ends came to 11 bases. The CDR3 region has the DNA TGTGCCAGTAGTTCGACAGGACACTACGAGCAGTACTTC. Protein sequence: CASSSTGHYEQYF.

This clone appeared a few times. The chain has TRBV19 and TRBJ1-1; D call uncertain. CDR1 is LNHDA, CDR2 SQIVND, per germline (reference sequence). Deletions cut 8 bases from V and 1 base from J, with 14 bases between. This CDR3 has 14 amino acids. The DNA of the CDR3 is TGTGCCAGTGGTCCCGGACGGAAGAACACTGAAGCTTTCTTT. Its protein product is CASGPGRKNTEAFF.

This chain joins TRBV9 and TRBJ2-5; D uncertain. CDR1 and CDR2 from the germline V gene are SGDLS and YYNGEE. Trimming took 2 bases from V and 5 from J, leaving 7 bases between them. The CDR3 consists of 12 residues. The CDR3 reads CASSVPGETQYF. The CDR3 coding sequence is TGTGCCAGCAGCGTTCCCGGGGAGACCCAGTACTTC. The entire variable domain, with the rest obtained from reference TRBV9 and TRBJ2-5, is as follows: DSGVTQTPKHLITATGQRVTLRCSPRSGDLSVYWYQQSLDQGLQFLIQYYNGEERAKGNILERFSAQQFPDLHSELNLSSLELGDSALYFCASSVPGETQYFGPGTRLLVL.

The chain joins TRBV6-5 to TRBJ2-5, with TRBD1 matching 10 bases. The CDR3 is made up of 14 amino acids. CDR1 MNHEY and CDR2 SVGAGI come from the germline V gene. Unmatched junction bases numbered 6, after V lost 6 bases and J lost 5 bases. In nucleotides, the CDR3 is TGTGCCAGCAGCCCTGGGACAGGGGATGAGACCCAGTACTTC. It encodes CASSPGTGDETQYF.

The CDR3 coding sequence is TGCGCCAGCAGCTTGGAAGGGACAGGTCGCCAAGAGACCCAGTACTTC. Protein sequence: CASSLEGTGRQETQYF. This chain connects TRBV5-1 to TRBJ2-5, with 8 bases matching TRBD1. V lost 0 bases and J lost 1; bases outside the gene matches: 5. The germline gives CDR1 SGHRS, CDR2 YFSETQ. The CDR3 has 16 amino acids.

A few counts support this clone. The chain links TRBV28 to TRBJ2-1, with D perhaps matching TRBD2 (6 bases). The CDR3 covers 16 residues. Trimming pared 2 bases from V and 0 bases from J, leaving 11 bases between. The germline CDR1 and CDR2 sequences are MDHEN and SYDVKM. In DNA, the CDR3 is TGTGCCAGCAGTTTACCTCGGGGGAGCTCCTACAATGAGCAGTTCTTC. Encoded protein: CASSLPRGSSYNEQFF. The full variable domain, with the rest looked up from reference TRBV28 and TRBJ2-1, is DVKVTQSSRYLVKRTGEKVFLECVQDMDHENMFWYRQDPGLGLRLIYFSYDVKMKEKGDIPEGYSVSREKKERFSLILESASTNQTSMYLCASSLPRGSSYNEQFFGPGTRLTVL.

V is TRBV19 and J is TRBJ1-1, with unresolved D. V was trimmed by 6 bases and J by 0 bases, leaving 8 bases between them. This CDR3 is built from 13 residues. Germline CDR1 LNHDA, CDR2 SQIVND (reference sequence). CDR3 nucleotide sequence: TGTGCCAGTAGGGGGAGATTGAACACTGAAGCTTTCTTT. It encodes CASRGRLNTEAFF.

Only a few counts were recorded for this clone. This chain joins TRBV15 and TRBJ2-7; 8 bases are shared with TRBD1. The CDR3 has 16 residues. Trimming at V came to 1 base and at J to 0 bases, leaving 5 bases not matched to a gene. The V gene's germline CDR1 is LNHNV and CDR2 YYDKDF (reference sequence). The CDR3 DNA is TGTGCCACCAGCAGAGCATCAGGGGGCTTCTCCTACGAGCAGTACTTC. Encoded protein: CATSRASGGFSYEQYF.

The V gene is TRBV5-1, the J gene TRBJ2-3; weak D call: TRBD2 (6 bases). The germline V gene encodes CDR1 SGHRS and CDR2 YFSETQ. CDR3 length: 16 residues. V gave up 6 bases and J gave up 3 bases, with 20 bases separating them. The CDR3: CASIPSPFGGTDTQYF. The CDR3, as DNA: TGCGCCAGCATCCCCAGCCCCTTTGGGGGGACAGATACGCAGTATTTT.